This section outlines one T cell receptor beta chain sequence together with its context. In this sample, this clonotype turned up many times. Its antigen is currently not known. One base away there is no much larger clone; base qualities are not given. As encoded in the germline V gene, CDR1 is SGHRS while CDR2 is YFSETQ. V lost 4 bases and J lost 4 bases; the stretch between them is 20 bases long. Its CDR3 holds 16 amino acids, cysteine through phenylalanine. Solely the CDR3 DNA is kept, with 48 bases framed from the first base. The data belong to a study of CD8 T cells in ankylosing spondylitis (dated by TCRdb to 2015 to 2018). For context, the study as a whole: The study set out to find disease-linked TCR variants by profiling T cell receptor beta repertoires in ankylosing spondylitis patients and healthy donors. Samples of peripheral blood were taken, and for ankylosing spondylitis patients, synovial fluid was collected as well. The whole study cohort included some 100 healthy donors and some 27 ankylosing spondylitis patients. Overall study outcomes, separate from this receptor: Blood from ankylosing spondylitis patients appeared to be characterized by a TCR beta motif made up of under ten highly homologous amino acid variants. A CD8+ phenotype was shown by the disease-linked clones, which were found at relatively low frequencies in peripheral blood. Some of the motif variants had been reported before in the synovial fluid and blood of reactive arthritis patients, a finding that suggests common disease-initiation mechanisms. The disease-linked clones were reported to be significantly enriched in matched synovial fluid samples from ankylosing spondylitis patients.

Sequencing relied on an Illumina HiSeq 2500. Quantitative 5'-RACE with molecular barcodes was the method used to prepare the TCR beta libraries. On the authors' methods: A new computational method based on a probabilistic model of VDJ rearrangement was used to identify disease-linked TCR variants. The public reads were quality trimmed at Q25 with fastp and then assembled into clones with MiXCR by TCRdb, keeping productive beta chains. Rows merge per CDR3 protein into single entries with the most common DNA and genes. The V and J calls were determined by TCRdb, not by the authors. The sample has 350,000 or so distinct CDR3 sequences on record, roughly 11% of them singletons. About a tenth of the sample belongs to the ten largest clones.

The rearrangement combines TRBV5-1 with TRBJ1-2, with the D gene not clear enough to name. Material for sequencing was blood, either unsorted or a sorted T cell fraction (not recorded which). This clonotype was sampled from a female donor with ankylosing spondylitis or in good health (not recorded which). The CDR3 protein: CASSTNPGVRSYGYTF. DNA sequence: TGCGCCAGCAGCACCAACCCCGGCGTACGGAGCTATGGCTACACCTTC.